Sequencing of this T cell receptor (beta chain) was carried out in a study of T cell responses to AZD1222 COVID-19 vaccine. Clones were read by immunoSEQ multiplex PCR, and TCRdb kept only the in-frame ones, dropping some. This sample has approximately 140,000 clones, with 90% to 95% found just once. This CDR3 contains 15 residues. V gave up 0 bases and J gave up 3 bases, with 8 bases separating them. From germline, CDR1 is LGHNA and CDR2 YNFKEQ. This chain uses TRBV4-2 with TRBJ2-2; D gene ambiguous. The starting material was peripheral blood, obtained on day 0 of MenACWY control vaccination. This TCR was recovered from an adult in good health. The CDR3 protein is CASSQDRTDTGELFF. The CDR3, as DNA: TGTGCCAGCAGCCAAGACAGGACGGACACCGGGGAGCTGTTTTTT.